A selection of T cell receptor beta chains follows, all from one sample in a study of blood T cells in healthy people across ages. One entry per CDR3 protein results from TCRdb running MiXCR on the 5' RACE reads. This sample has approximately 810,000 distinct CDR3 sequences, with around 26% found just once. The sequenced sample was blood. The receptor set was obtained from a woman over 75 in good health. CDR3s include the opening cysteine and the closing phenylalanine or tryptophan. A D gene is named only where the DNA matches it firmly. For some rows the clone size is stated as once, few or many, or as a class when expanded; others skip it.

>NA|TRBV7-2|TRBJ2-7|NA
CASSLAMGAVYEQYF
TGTGCCAGCAGCTTAGCGATGGGGGCCGTCTACGAGCAGTACTTC
>NA|TRBV5-1|TRBJ1-2|NA
CASSLVAVTNYGYTF
TGCGCCAGCAGCTTGGTTGCAGTCACTAACTATGGCTACACCTTC
>many|TRBV7-2|TRBJ2-1|NA
CASSLSGAAQFF
TGTGCCAGCAGCTTATCCGGGGCCGCGCAGTTCTTC
>many|TRBV11-2|TRBJ1-5|NA
CASSLDTGSGQPQHF
TGTGCCAGCAGCTTAGACACAGGGTCAGGTCAGCCCCAGCATTTT
>many|TRBV27|TRBJ1-6|NA
CASKRVPNSYNSPLHF
TGTGCCAGCAAACGGGTTCCTAACTCCTATAATTCACCCCTCCACTTT
>many|TRBV7-2|TRBJ2-1|NA
CASSLVTGRQFF
TGTGCCAGCAGCTTAGTGACAGGTAGACAGTTCTTC
>few|TRBV6-2/TRBV6-3|TRBJ2-2|TRBD1
CASSSPSGQGWSGELFF
TGTGCCAGCAGTTCGCCCTCGGGACAGGGTTGGTCCGGGGAGCTGTTTTTT
>many|TRBV20-1|TRBJ1-1|NA
CSGTPNTEAFF
TGCAGTGGGACACCGAACACTGAAGCTTTCTTT
>NA|TRBV29-1|TRBJ2-5|NA
CSAEVPGAQYF
TGCAGCGCTGAAGTCCCCGGGGCCCAGTACTTC
>few|TRBV6-1|TRBJ2-2|TRBD1
CASRGQGGRINTGELFF
TGTGCCAGCAGGGGACAGGGAGGGAGAATTAACACCGGGGAGCTGTTTTTT
>NA|TRBV18|TRBJ1-5|NA
CASSPTPSNQPQHF
TGTGCCAGCTCACCAACTCCCAGCAATCAGCCCCAGCATTTT